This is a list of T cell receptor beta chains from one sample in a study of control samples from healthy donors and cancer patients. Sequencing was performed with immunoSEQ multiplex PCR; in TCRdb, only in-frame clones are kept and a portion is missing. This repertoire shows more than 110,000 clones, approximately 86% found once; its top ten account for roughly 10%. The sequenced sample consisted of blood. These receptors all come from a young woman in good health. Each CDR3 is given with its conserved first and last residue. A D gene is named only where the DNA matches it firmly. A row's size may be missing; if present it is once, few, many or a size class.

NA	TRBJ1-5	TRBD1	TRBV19	TGTGCCAGTAGTACGGGACAGGGATATAGCAATCAGCCCCAGCATTTT	CASSTGQGYSNQPQHF
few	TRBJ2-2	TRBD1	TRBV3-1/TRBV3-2	TGTGCCAGCAGCCCTCGGACAGGGAGCACCGGGGAGCTGTTTTTT	CASSPRTGSTGELFF
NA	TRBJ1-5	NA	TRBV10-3	TGTGCCATCAGTGAAGGTCAGTTCGGCAATCAGCCCCAGCATTTT	CAISEGQFGNQPQHF
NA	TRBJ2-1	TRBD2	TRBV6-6	TGTGCCAGCACCTACGGGGCTACTAGCGGGAGACTTGAGCAGTTCTTC	CASTYGATSGRLEQFF
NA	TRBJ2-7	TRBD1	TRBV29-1	TGCAGCGTCGCACGGACAGGGAGGTCCTACGAGCAGTACTTC	CSVARTGRSYEQYF
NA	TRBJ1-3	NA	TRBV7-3	TGTGCCAGCAGTGACGGCCCAAGCTCTGGAAACACCATATATTTT	CASSDGPSSGNTIYF
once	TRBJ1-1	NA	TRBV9	TGTGCCAGCAGCGTAGCTGGGGGATTTGGCGGCGACACTGAAGCTTTCTTT	CASSVAGGFGGDTEAFF
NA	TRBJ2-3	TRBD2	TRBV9	TGTGCCAGCAGCGTTCGCCCGACTAGCGGGAGGTCGGATACGCAGTATTTT	CASSVRPTSGRSDTQYF
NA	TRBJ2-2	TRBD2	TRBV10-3	TGTGCCACCGGACTAGCGGACTACACCGGGGAGCTGTTTTTT	CATGLADYTGELFF
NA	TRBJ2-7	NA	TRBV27	TGTGCCAGCAGTTTATCCGGGGGTGGCGTCTACGAGCAGTACTTC	CASSLSGGGVYEQYF
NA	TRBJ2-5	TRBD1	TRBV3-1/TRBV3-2	TGTGCCAGCAGCCAAAACAGGGGTGGAGAGACCCAGTACTTC	CASSQNRGGETQYF
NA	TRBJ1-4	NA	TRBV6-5	TGTGCCAGCATCCAGGAAACTAATGAAAAACTGTTTTTT	CASIQETNEKLFF
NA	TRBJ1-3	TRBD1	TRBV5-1	TGCGCCAGCAGCCAGCGTGGGGGACAGGGGGCAAACACCATATATTTT	CASSQRGGQGANTIYF
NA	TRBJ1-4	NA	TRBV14	TGTGCCAGCAGCTTTAGAGCCGTTGCAACTAATGAAAAACTGTTTTTT	CASSFRAVATNEKLFF
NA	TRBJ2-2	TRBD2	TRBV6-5	TGTGCCAGCTCCACTAGCGGGAGGGGCACCGGGGAGCTGTTTTTT	CASSTSGRGTGELFF
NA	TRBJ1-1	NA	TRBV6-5	TGTGCCAGCAGTACCGGAACAGGGCCCACTGAAGCTTTCTTT	CASSTGTGPTEAFF
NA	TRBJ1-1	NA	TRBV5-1	TGCGCCAGCAGCTTGGAGGGACGGTCCCTCGAAGCTTTCTTT	CASSLEGRSLEAFF
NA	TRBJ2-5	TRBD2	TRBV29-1	TGCAGCCCCAAAGGACTAGCGGGAGATGAGACCCAGTACTTC	CSPKGLAGDETQYF
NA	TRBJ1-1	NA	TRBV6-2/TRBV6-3	TGTGCCAGCAGTTATTTGAGGATCGCGAACACTGAAGCTTTCTTT	CASSYLRIANTEAFF
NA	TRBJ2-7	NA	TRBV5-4	TGTGCCAGCAGCCCGAACGGACACTACGAGCAGTACTTC	CASSPNGHYEQYF
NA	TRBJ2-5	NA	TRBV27	TGTGCCAGCAGTTTGAGACAACCAGAGACCCAGTACTTC	CASSLRQPETQYF
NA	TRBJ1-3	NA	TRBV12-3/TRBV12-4	TGTGCCAGCACCCAATCTGGAAACACCATATATTTT	CASTQSGNTIYF
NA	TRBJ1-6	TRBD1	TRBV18	TGTGCCAGTTCACAGGGGCCATATAATTCACCCCTCCACTTT	CASSQGPYNSPLHF
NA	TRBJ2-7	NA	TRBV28	TGTGCCAGCTCGCGGGATACCTACGAGCAGTACTTC	CASSRDTYEQYF
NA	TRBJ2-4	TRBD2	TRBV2	TGTGCCAGCACCCGACTAGCGGGAGGGCCAGGCAAAAACATTCAGTACTTC	CASTRLAGGPGKNIQYF
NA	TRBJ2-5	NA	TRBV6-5	TGTGCCAGCAGTTACGGCGGGTTAGAGACCCAGTACTTC	CASSYGGLETQYF
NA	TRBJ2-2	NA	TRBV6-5	TGTGCCAGCATCCGAAACTGGGACGCCACCGGGGAGCTGTTTTTT	CASIRNWDATGELFF
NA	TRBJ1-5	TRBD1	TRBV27	TGTGCCAGCAGCCCAAGGGACAGGGGGAGAAATCAGCCCCAGCATTTT	CASSPRDRGRNQPQHF
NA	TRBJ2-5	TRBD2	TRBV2	TGTGCCAGCAGTGAAGCGCCGGCTAGCGGTCAAGAGACCCAGTACTTC	CASSEAPASGQETQYF
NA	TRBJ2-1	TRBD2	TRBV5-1	TGCGCCAGCAGCTTGGAGTCTAGCGGGAGGGCAAGGAAGCAGTTCTTC	CASSLESSGRARKQFF
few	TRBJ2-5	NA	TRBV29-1	TGCAGCGTTGAAGAAACCTTTATTAACCCCCAGTACTTC	CSVEETFINPQYF
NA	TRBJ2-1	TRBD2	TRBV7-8	TGTGCCAGCAGCTGGGGACTAGCGGGAGGCCCCAATGAGCAGTTCTTC	CASSWGLAGGPNEQFF
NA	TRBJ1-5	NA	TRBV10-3	TGTGCCATCAGTGAAGAGGTCAATCAGCCCCAGCATTTT	CAISEEVNQPQHF
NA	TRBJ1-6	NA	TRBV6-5	TGTGCCAGCAGTTACTCGGAGGGGTCTGATTCACCCCTCCACTTT	CASSYSEGSDSPLHF
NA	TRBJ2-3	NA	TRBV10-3	TGTGCCATCAGTGAGTCGAATAGAGGAAATAGCACAGATACGCAGTATTTT	CAISESNRGNSTDTQYF
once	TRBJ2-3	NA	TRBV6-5	TGTGCCAGCAGTCGTCCCGGGAGCACAGATACGCAGTATTTT	CASSRPGSTDTQYF
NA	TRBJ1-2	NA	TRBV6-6	TGTGCCAGCAGTTATTCATACTACACCGTGGCCGATGGCTACACCTTC	CASSYSYYTVADGYTF
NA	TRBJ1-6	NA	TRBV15	TGTGCCACCAGCGGGGAAAACTCACCCCTCCACTTT	CATSGENSPLHF
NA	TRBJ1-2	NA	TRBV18	TGTGCCAGCTCACCTTCTGGGGGAGTTGAGGGCTACACCTTC	CASSPSGGVEGYTF
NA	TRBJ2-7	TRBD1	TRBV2	TGTGCCAGCAGGGGGGACAGCTGGGCGTCCGAGCAGTACTTC	CASRGDSWASEQYF
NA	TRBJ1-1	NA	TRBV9	TGTGCCAGCAGCGTAGTAGAAGCGGGGAACACTGAAGCTTTCTTT	CASSVVEAGNTEAFF
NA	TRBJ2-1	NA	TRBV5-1	TGCGCCAGCAGCTTGGTGTCGAGTGAGCAGTTCTTC	CASSLVSSEQFF